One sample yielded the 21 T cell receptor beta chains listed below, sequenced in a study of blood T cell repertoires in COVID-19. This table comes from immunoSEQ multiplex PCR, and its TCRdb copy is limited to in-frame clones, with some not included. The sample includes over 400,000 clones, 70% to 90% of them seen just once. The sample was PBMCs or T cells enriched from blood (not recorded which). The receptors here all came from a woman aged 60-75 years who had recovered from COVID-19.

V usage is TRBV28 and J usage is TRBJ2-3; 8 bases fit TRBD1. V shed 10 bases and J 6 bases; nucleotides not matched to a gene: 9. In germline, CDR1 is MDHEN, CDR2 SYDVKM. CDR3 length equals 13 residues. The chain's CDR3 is CATRGTGSDTQYF. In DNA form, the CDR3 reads TGTGCCACCCGCGGGACAGGTTCCGATACGCAGTATTTT.

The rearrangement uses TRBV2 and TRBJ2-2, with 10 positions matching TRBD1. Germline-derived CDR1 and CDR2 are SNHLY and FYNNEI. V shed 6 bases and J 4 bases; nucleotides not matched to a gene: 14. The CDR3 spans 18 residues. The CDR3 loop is CASSLNPGQGETTGELFF. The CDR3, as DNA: TGTGCCAGCAGCTTGAATCCCGGACAGGGGGAGACCACCGGGGAGCTGTTTTTT.

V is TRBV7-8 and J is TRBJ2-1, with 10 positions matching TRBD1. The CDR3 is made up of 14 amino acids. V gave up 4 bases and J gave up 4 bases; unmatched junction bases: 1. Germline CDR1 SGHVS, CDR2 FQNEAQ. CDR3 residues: CASSWDRGYNEQFF. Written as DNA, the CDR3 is TGTGCCAGCAGCTGGGACAGGGGTTACAATGAGCAGTTCTTC.

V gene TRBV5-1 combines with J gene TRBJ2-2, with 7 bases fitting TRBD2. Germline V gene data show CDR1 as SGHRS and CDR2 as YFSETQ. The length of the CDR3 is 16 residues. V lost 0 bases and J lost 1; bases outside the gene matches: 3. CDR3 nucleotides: TGCGCCAGCAGCTTGGAAGCTAGCGGGAACACCGGGGAGCTGTTTTTT. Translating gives CASSLEASGNTGELFF.

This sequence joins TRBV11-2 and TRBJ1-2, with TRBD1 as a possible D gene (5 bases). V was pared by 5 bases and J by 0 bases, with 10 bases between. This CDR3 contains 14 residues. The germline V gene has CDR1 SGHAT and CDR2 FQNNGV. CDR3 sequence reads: CASSVRQTNYGYTF. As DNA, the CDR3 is TGTGCCAGCAGCGTGAGACAGACTAACTATGGCTACACCTTC.

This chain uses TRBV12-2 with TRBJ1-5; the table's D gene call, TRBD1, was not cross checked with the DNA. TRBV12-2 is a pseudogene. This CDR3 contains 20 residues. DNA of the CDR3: TGTGCAAGTCGCTTTCTACCCGGGACAGGGTCATTTTTCCACAATCAGCCCCAGCATTTT. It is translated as CASRFLPGTGSFFHNQPQHF.

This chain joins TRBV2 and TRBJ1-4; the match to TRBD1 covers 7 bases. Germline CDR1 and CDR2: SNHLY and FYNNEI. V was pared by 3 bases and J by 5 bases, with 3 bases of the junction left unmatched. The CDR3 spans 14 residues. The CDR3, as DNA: TGTGCCAGCAGTGAGACAGGGACGAATGAAAAACTGTTTTTT. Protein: CASSETGTNEKLFF.

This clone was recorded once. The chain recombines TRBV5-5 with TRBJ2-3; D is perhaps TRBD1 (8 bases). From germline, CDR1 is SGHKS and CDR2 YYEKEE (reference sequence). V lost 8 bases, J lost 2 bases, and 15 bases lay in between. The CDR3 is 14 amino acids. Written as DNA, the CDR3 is TGTGCCAGTTTGGACAGGGACTACACAGATACGCAGTATTTT. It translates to CASLDRDYTDTQYF.

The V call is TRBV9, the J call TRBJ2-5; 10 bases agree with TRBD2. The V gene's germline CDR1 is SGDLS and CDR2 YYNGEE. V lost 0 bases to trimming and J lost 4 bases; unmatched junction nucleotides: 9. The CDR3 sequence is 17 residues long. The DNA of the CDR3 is TGTGCCAGCAGCGTAGGTAGAAGCGGGGGGGCCGGAGAGACCCAGTACTTC. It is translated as CASSVGRSGGAGETQYF.

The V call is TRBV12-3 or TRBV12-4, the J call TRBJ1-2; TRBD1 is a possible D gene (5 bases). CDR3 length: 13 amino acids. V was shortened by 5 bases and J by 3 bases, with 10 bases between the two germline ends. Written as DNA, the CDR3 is TGTGCCAGCAGTAGAGCCAGGGACTATGGCTACACCTTC. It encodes CASSRARDYGYTF.

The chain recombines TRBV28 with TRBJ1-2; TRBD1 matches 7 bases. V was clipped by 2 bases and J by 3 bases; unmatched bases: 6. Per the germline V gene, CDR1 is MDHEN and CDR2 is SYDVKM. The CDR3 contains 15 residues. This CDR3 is CASSLTKQGYYGYTF. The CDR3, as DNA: TGTGCCAGCAGTTTAACCAAACAGGGGTACTATGGCTACACCTTC.

The DNA for the CDR3 is TGTGCCAGCAGTGAAACTAGCGGGGTTTACAATGAGCAGTTCTTC. Residues: CASSETSGVYNEQFF. This chain connects TRBV25-1 to TRBJ2-1, with 10 bases identical to TRBD2. The V gene end was trimmed by 2 bases and the J gene end by 4 bases; junction bases not matched to a gene: 2. The CDR3 is made up of 15 amino acids. CDR1 and CDR2 from the germline V gene are MGHDK and SYGVNS.

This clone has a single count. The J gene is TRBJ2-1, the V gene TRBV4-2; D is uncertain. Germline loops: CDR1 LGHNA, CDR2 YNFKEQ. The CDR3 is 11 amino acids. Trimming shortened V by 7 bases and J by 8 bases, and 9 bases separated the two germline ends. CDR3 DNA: TGTGCCAGCAAAAAGTCGGATGAGCAGTTCTTC. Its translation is CASKKSDEQFF.

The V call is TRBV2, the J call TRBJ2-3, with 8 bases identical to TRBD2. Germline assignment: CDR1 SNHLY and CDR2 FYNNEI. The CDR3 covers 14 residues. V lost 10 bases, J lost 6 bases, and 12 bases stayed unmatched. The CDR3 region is CATRFRTSPDTQYF. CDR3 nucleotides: TGTGCCACGAGGTTCCGGACTAGCCCCGATACGCAGTATTTT.

CDR3 DNA: TGTGCCAGCAGCCTGGGTGGCAGGGCCTTTGACGGGGAGCTGTTTTTT. The encoded protein is CASSLGGRAFDGELFF. The chain recombines TRBV11-2 with TRBJ2-2, with TRBD1 as a possible D gene (5 bases). Germline V gene sequence: CDR1 SGHAT, CDR2 FQNNGV. The CDR3 contains 16 residues. V was shortened by 5 bases and J by 7 bases, with 20 bases between the two germline ends.

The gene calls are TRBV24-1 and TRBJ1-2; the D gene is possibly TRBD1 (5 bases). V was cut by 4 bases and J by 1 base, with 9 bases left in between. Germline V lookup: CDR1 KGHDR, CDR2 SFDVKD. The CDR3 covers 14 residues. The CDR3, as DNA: TGTGCCACCAGTGACACGACAGATAACTATGGCTACACCTTC. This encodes CATSDTTDNYGYTF.

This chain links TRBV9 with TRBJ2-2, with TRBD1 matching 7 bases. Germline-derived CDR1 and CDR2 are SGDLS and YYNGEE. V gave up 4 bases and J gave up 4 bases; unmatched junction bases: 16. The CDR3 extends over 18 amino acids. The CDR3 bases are TGTGCCAGCAGCCACAATCAATTTTGGACAGGCTCCACCGGGGAGCTGTTTTTT. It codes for CASSHNQFWTGSTGELFF.

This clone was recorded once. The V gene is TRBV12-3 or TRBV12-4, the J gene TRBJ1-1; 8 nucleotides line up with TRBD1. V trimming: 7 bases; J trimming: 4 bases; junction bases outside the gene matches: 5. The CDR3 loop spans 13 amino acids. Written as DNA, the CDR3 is TGTGCCAGCAACCCGGACAGGGTCACTGAAGCTTTCTTT. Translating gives CASNPDRVTEAFF.

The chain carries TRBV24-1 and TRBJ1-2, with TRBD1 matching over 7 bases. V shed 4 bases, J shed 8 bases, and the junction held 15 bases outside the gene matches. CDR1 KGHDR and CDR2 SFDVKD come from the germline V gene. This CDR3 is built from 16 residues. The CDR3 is CATSDPGTAYYEGYTF. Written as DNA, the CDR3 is TGTGCCACCAGTGACCCGGGGACAGCCTACTATGAGGGCTACACCTTC.

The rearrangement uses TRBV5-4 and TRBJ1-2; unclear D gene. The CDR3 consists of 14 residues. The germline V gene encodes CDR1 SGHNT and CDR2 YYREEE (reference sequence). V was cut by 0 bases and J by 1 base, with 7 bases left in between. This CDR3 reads CASSLGHLNYGYTF. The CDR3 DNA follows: TGTGCCAGCAGCTTGGGGCACCTTAACTATGGCTACACCTTC.

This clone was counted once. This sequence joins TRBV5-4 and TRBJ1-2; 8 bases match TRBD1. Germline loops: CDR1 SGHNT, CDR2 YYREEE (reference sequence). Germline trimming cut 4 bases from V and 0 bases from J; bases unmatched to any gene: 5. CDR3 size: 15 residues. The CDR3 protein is CASSAWDRPNYGYTF. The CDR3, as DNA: TGTGCCAGCAGCGCCTGGGACAGGCCTAACTATGGCTACACCTTC.